A single sample gave rise to the 19 T cell receptor beta chains below, sequenced in a study of glioma-infiltrating T cells after dendritic cell vaccination. Assay: immunoSEQ multiplex PCR; the TCRdb copy retains only in-frame clones and omits some. This sample has about 36,000 clones, with approximately 84% found just once. The sequencing here drew on blood, taken before dendritic cell vaccination. These receptors were obtained from a human donor with glioblastoma.

The rearrangement joins TRBV4-2 to TRBJ1-2, with D possibly being TRBD1 (5 bases). This CDR3 spans 15 amino acids. The V end lost 0 bases, the J end lost 2 bases, and 10 bases lay between the germline ends. Germline CDR1 reads LGHNA; CDR2 reads YNFKEQ. CDR3 in DNA: TGTGCCAGCAGCCAAGATCGGGGGGGGAACTATGGCTACACCTTC. Protein sequence: CASSQDRGGNYGYTF.

This rearrangement joins TRBV29-1 to TRBJ2-5; possible D gene TRBD1, 6 bases. CDR1 SQVTM and CDR2 ANQGSEA come from the germline V gene. Trimming removed 5 bases from V and 3 bases from J, with 16 bases in between. This CDR3 spans 14 amino acids. This CDR3 reads CSVPHPGTKETQYF. The CDR3 region has the DNA TGCAGCGTTCCCCACCCAGGGACAAAAGAGACCCAGTACTTC.

Comments on this clone: At the DNA level, this CDR3 is encoded by other sequences in the same sample as well. The gene calls are TRBV9 and TRBJ1-1; TRBD1 is a possible D gene (5 bases). Germline CDR1 is SGDLS and CDR2 is YYNGEE. Trimming took 2 bases from V and 2 from J, leaving 10 bases between them. The CDR3 loop spans 14 amino acids. CDR3 loop: CASSVTGQNTEAFF. CDR3 bases: TGTGCCAGCAGCGTTACAGGACAAAACACTGAAGCTTTCTTT.

The J gene is TRBJ2-3, the V gene TRBV7-9; TRBD1 aligns across 9 bases. Germline V gene data show CDR1 as SEHNR and CDR2 as FQNEAQ (reference sequence). After removal of 5 bases from V and 8 bases from J, the junction contained 8 bases not matched to a gene. CDR3 length equals 14 residues. CDR3 nucleotides: TGTGCCAGCAGCACCGGACAGGGGAGGCGTACGCAGTATTTT. Amino acids: CASSTGQGRRTQYF.

The V and J genes are TRBV6-7 and TRBJ2-1; 7 bases agree with TRBD2. Being an ORF, TRBV6-7 has a function that is uncertain. V gave up 5 bases and J gave up 4 bases; unmatched junction bases: 5. The CDR3 has 14 residues. CDR3 loop: CASSPSAGYNEQFF. CDR3 in DNA: TGTGCCAGCAGTCCATCAGCGGGGTACAATGAGCAGTTCTTC.

This clone was counted a single time. The V and J genes are TRBV21-1 and TRBJ2-3; no DNA check was done on the table's D call, TRBD2. TRBV21-1 is labeled a pseudogene. The CDR3 is made up of 13 amino acids. The DNA of the CDR3 is TGTGCCAGCGGACTAGCGGCAACAGATACGCAGTATTTT. Translated: CASGLAATDTQYF.

This chain uses TRBV27 with TRBJ2-3, with 9 positions matching TRBD1. This CDR3 region has 15 residues. V dropped 2 bases and J dropped 11; count of bases not matched to a gene: 11. Germline lookup yields CDR1 MNHEY and CDR2 SMNVEV (reference sequence). CDR3 nucleotide sequence: TGTGCCAGCAGTTTAGTGGACGGGACAGGGTCCGTGCAGTATTTT. This gives the protein CASSLVDGTGSVQYF.

The V gene is TRBV19, the J gene TRBJ1-1; 7 positions match TRBD1. V was pared by 3 bases and J by 5 bases, with 6 bases of the junction left unmatched. Germline CDR1 reads LNHDA; CDR2 reads SQIVND (reference sequence). CDR3 length: 14 amino acids. CDR3 sequence (DNA): TGTGCCAGTAGTATGCCCGACAGGGTTACTGAAGCTTTCTTT. Protein product: CASSMPDRVTEAFF.

The chain couples TRBV9 to TRBJ1-2; D is possibly TRBD1 (5 bases). The CDR3 sequence is 13 residues long. Germline V lookup: CDR1 SGDLS, CDR2 YYNGEE. Trimming took 2 bases from V and 4 from J, leaving 9 bases between them. The CDR3 sequence is CASSVDDSYGYTF. CDR3 DNA sequence: TGTGCCAGCAGCGTTGACGACAGCTATGGCTACACCTTC. Variable domain in full (rest from reference TRBV9 and TRBJ1-2): DSGVTQTPKHLITATGQRVTLRCSPRSGDLSVYWYQQSLDQGLQFLIQYYNGEERAKGNILERFSAQQFPDLHSELNLSSLELGDSALYFCASSVDDSYGYTFGSGTRLTVV.

In the case of this clone: Because the CDR3's place on the DNA is in doubt, the DNA is left out and the CDR3 is given as listed by TCRdb. The CDR3 region is CASILAGQGIFGFWSEQYF. The V gene is TRBV27, the J gene TRBJ2-7; TRBD1 was called by the table and not checked on the DNA. The CDR3 length equals 19 residues, ends included. The germline V gene has CDR1 MNHEY and CDR2 SMNVEV (reference sequence).

This clone was picked up a small number of times. V gene TRBV21-1 combines with J gene TRBJ1-5; TRBD1, the D gene given by the table, was not confirmed from the DNA. TRBV21-1 is a recognized pseudogene. This CDR3 has 18 amino acids. The CDR3: CASSARSPGTGGNQPQHF. CDR3 coding DNA: TGTGCCAGCAGCGCCCGCTCTCCCGGGACAGGGGGCAATCAGCCCCAGCATTTT.

This chain connects TRBV29-1 to TRBJ1-4, with D possibly matching TRBD1 (6 bases). Trimming cost V 6 bases and J 5 bases, with 16 bases left between them. Germline values: CDR1 SQVTM, CDR2 ANQGSEA. The CDR3 runs to 14 residues. DNA for the CDR3: TGCAGCGTCCTGGTTGGACAGATAAATGAAAAACTGTTTTTT. Its protein product is CSVLVGQINEKLFF.

To note about this clone: The junction does not match germline at one end; this may be a read error. Different DNA sequences within this sample yield the same CDR3. The CDR3 bases are TGCGCTAGCAGCCAAGATCGGGGCAGGGGGGCGGAAGAGACCCAGTACTTC. Protein product: CASSQDRGRGAEETQYF. This sequence joins TRBV4-1 and TRBJ2-5; D perhaps matches TRBD1 (7 bases). The CDR3 totals 17 residues. The germline V gene has CDR1 MGHRA and CDR2 YSYEKL.

The chain recombines TRBV6-1 with TRBJ1-4; TRBD1 is a possible D gene (5 bases). The CDR3 sequence is 15 residues long. In germline, CDR1 is MNHNS, CDR2 SASEGT. Deletions cut 3 bases from V and 8 bases from J, with 16 bases between. The CDR3 spells CASSEFLGENEKLFF. The CDR3 DNA follows: TGTGCCAGCAGTGAGTTTTTAGGGGAAAACGAAAAACTGTTTTTT.

This sequence joins TRBV7-2 and TRBJ1-6; 8 positions agree with TRBD1. Trimming at V came to 5 bases and at J to 5 bases, leaving 5 bases not matched to a gene. CDR1 is SGHTA and CDR2 is FQGNSA in the germline V gene. This CDR3 has 15 residues. CDR3 loop: CASSSRGLDNSPLHF. CDR3 DNA: TGTGCCAGCAGCAGCAGGGGGCTGGATAATTCACCCCTCCACTTT.

This clone has only one observation. The CDR3 protein is CATSRDGTGLRGNIQYF. In DNA, the CDR3 is TGTGCCACCAGCAGAGACGGTACAGGGTTGCGAGGGAACATTCAGTACTTC. The chain couples TRBV15 to TRBJ2-4, with D perhaps TRBD1 (6 bases). The CDR3 contains 17 residues. The V end lost 0 bases, the J end lost 7 bases, and 19 bases lay between the germline ends. Germline V gene data show CDR1 as LNHNV and CDR2 as YYDKDF (reference sequence).

This clone was observed a single time. This chain links TRBV6-5 with TRBJ1-1; D might be TRBD1 (5 bases). Germline-derived CDR1 and CDR2 are MNHEY and SVGAGI. V lost 6 bases and J 6 bases, leaving 20 bases between the germline ends. This CDR3 region has 15 residues. CDR3 amino acids: CASSPTMGGSAEAFF. The CDR3 coding sequence is TGTGCCAGCAGCCCCACGATGGGGGGGAGTGCTGAAGCTTTCTTT.

The rearrangement uses TRBV7-2 and TRBJ1-5; no clear D gene. CDR1 is SGHTA, CDR2 FQGNSA, per germline. V gave up 1 base and J gave up 10 bases, with 11 bases separating them. The CDR3 has 13 residues. The CDR3 DNA reads as TGTGCCAGCAGCTTAGGAGGTGGTCGACCCCAGCATTTT. Translated, it gives CASSLGGGRPQHF.

V gene TRBV4-1 combines with J gene TRBJ2-7; 8 bases line up with TRBD2. V lost 4 bases to trimming and J lost 3 bases; unmatched junction nucleotides: 8. Germline V CDR1 and CDR2: MGHRA, YSYEKL. The CDR3 is made up of 15 amino acids. The CDR3 loop is CASSRVIAGNYEQYF. CDR3 in DNA: TGCGCCAGCAGCCGTGTAATAGCGGGGAACTACGAGCAGTACTTC.